Presented here are 6 T cell receptor beta chains from one specimen sequenced in a study of shared T cell receptors in the human thymus. Profiled with immunoSEQ multiplex PCR; TCRdb holds only in-frame clones, not every one. The sample yields about 660,000 clones, 88% seen once. This sample also belongs to another study, concerning human thymus T cells.

Sequences were obtained from thymocytes. The receptors here all came from a boy younger than two with a congenital heart defect.

The chain carries TRBV29-1 and TRBJ2-7; D is perhaps TRBD1 (6 bases). Trimming took off 6 bases at V and 3 bases at J, with 21 bases between the two ends. The germline V gene encodes CDR1 SQVTM and CDR2 ANQGSEA. This CDR3 has 15 residues. CDR3 region: CSVALSRDILYEQYF. The CDR3, as DNA: TGCAGCGTCGCCTTGAGTCGGGACATCCTCTACGAGCAGTACTTC.

This clone was counted between two and nine times. The chain links TRBV6-5 to TRBJ2-1; D gene uncertain. The CDR3 totals 13 residues. V was cut by 3 bases and J by 1 base, with 4 bases left in between. Germline CDR1 is MNHEY and CDR2 is SVGAGI. CDR3 sequence: CASSYSSYNEQFF. The CDR3 DNA reads as TGTGCCAGCAGTTATTCTTCCTACAATGAGCAGTTCTTC.

V and J are TRBV2 and TRBJ2-7, with 10 bases aligning to TRBD2. Germline CDR1 is SNHLY and CDR2 is FYNNEI. This CDR3 comprises 13 residues. V lost 4 bases, J lost 7 bases, and 4 bases stayed unmatched. Here the CDR3 DNA reads TGTGCCAGCAGTGTAGCGGGAGGAGGTGAGCAGTACTTC. It yields the protein CASSVAGGGEQYF.

The chain employs TRBV7-9 and TRBJ1-2; D uncertain. Germline V gives CDR1 SEHNR, CDR2 FQNEAQ (reference sequence). The CDR3 extends over 15 amino acids. Trimming took off 5 bases at V and 0 bases at J, with 13 bases between the two ends. This CDR3 is CASSTPLQPNYGYTF. In DNA, the CDR3 is TGTGCCAGCAGCACCCCACTGCAACCTAACTATGGCTACACCTTC.

This clone appeared once. The chain joins TRBV27 to TRBJ2-7; 7 nucleotides line up with TRBD1. Per the germline V gene, CDR1 is MNHEY and CDR2 is SMNVEV (reference sequence). With V trimmed by 6 bases and J by 1 base, 6 bases remained unmatched. The CDR3 sequence is 14 residues long. Here the CDR3 reads CASRVVGQSYEQYF. The CDR3 DNA follows: TGTGCCAGCAGAGTAGTGGGACAGTCCTACGAGCAGTACTTC.

J is TRBJ1-5 and V is TRBV19; D is uncertain. CDR3 size: 16 residues. The V and J ends lost 4 bases and 2 bases respectively, with 15 bases between them. Germline CDR1 LNHDA, CDR2 SQIVND (reference sequence). This chain's CDR3 is CASSTPAPAGNQPQHF. The CDR3 DNA follows: TGTGCCAGTAGTACCCCGGCCCCCGCGGGCAATCAGCCCCAGCATTTT.